Listed here are 18 T cell receptor beta chains from one sample, sequenced in a study of T-cell memory formation after mild COVID-19. A single record per CDR3 protein comes from TCRdb applying MiXCR to the 5' RACE reads. The repertoire has approximately 440,000 distinct CDR3 sequences, 20% of them found once; the top ten carry around 8%. The sequenced material came from PBMCs or a T cell subset sorted from them (not recorded which). The receptors come from an adult woman who had mild COVID-19 (a few samples of this study predate the infection). Cell type and time point are not known.

This clonotype showed up just a few times. The chain couples TRBV12-3 or TRBV12-4 to TRBJ1-1; D is undetermined. The CDR3 sequence is 14 residues long. V dropped 3 bases and J dropped 0 bases, with 8 bases sitting between them. The CDR3 protein is CASSLRPLNTEAFF. In DNA, the CDR3 is TGTGCCAGCAGTTTGAGGCCCCTGAACACTGAAGCTTTCTTT.

This clonotype has more than one count but fewer than ten. The genes are TRBV11-2 and TRBJ2-7; TRBD2 agrees at 7 bases. The germline V gene encodes CDR1 SGHAT and CDR2 FQNNGV. J was trimmed by 3 bases and V by 1 base; bases with no gene match: 9. This CDR3 has 16 amino acids. The DNA for the CDR3 is TGTGCCAGCAGCTTAGTGACTAGCTGGAGTGTCTACGAGCAGTACTTC. Its translation: CASSLVTSWSVYEQYF.

The rearrangement joins TRBV29-1 to TRBJ2-1; 7 bases fit TRBD2. Germline V gene lookup returns CDR1 SQVTM and CDR2 ANQGSEA. The CDR3 covers 14 residues. Trimming cost V 4 bases and J 9 bases; bases outside gene matches: 12. The CDR3 here is CSVAGGRYGGEQFF. CDR3 coding DNA: TGCAGCGTTGCGGGCGGGAGATACGGGGGTGAGCAGTTCTTC.

The rearrangement uses TRBV9 and TRBJ2-3; a weak D match, TRBD2 (6 bases). The CDR3 is 15 amino acids. In germline, CDR1 is SGDLS, CDR2 YYNGEE. Trimming shortened V by 2 bases and J by 2 bases, and 12 bases separated the two germline ends. CDR3 in amino acids: CASSVGTAFTDTQYF. CDR3 coding DNA: TGTGCCAGCAGCGTCGGGACTGCTTTCACAGATACGCAGTATTTT.

This clonotype turned up a few times. The chain joins TRBV18 to TRBJ1-1; 7 bases are a match to TRBD1. CDR1 is KGHSH and CDR2 is LQKENI in the germline V gene. The trim removed 3 bases at V and 3 bases at J, leaving 7 bases unmatched. This CDR3 comprises 15 residues. Here the CDR3 reads CASSPQGDGDTEAFF. CDR3 DNA sequence: TGTGCCAGCTCACCTCAGGGGGACGGAGACACTGAAGCTTTCTTT.

This clonotype was recorded a few times. This chain joins TRBV3-1 and TRBJ2-7, with D unclear. Per germline, CDR1 LGHDT and CDR2 YNNKEL (reference sequence). This CDR3 comprises 14 residues. Trimming shortened V by 3 bases and J by 1 base, and 10 bases separated the two germline ends. This CDR3 reads CASSQVVQSYEQYF. CDR3 DNA: TGTGCCAGCAGCCAGGTTGTTCAATCCTACGAGCAGTACTTC.

The J gene is TRBJ1-1, the V gene TRBV5-1; D is possibly TRBD1 (5 bases). The length of the CDR3 is 15 residues. V was pared by 3 bases and J by 6 bases, with 18 bases between. CDR1 SGHRS and CDR2 YFSETQ come from the germline V gene. The CDR3 loop is CASSSSGTLGAEAFF. Written as DNA, the CDR3 is TGCGCCAGCAGCTCCTCCGGGACCTTAGGGGCTGAAGCTTTCTTT.

CDR3 amino acids: CASSNRFGRGSEQYF. In nucleotides, the CDR3 is TGTGCCAGCAGCAATCGGTTCGGCCGGGGGAGTGAGCAGTACTTC. The chain has TRBV7-8 and TRBJ2-7, with a tentative D call TRBD2 (6 bases). This CDR3 region has 15 residues. The germline V gene encodes CDR1 SGHVS and CDR2 FQNEAQ. The ends were cut back, 5 bases at V and 7 bases at J, with 21 bases in the middle.

The chain joins TRBV12-3 or TRBV12-4 to TRBJ2-1, with 10 bases lining up with TRBD1. V shed 5 bases, J shed 7 bases, and the junction held 5 bases outside the gene matches. There are 14 residues in the CDR3. The CDR3 coding sequence is TGTGCCAGCAGTACGGGACAGGGGTCGAATGAGCAGTTCTTC. Translated, it gives CASSTGQGSNEQFF.

The CDR3 region is CASTVTGVSYEQYF. The CDR3 DNA is TGTGCCAGCACTGTGACAGGGGTCTCCTACGAGCAGTACTTC. The chain employs TRBV12-3 or TRBV12-4 and TRBJ2-7; 8 nucleotides match TRBD1. V shed 7 bases and J 0 bases; nucleotides not matched to a gene: 5. The CDR3 sequence is 14 residues long.

The chain combines TRBV12-3 or TRBV12-4 with TRBJ2-7; no reliable D call. Trimming stripped 4 bases from V and 2 bases from J, with 12 bases between. CDR3 length: 14 residues. CDR3 in DNA: TGTGCCAGCAGTTCAAGCTCGAGAACCTACGAGCAGTACTTC. Protein product: CASSSSSRTYEQYF.

CDR3 coding DNA: TGTGCCAGCAGGGAGACCGGAGGAAGCACTGAAGCTTTCTTT. Translation gives CASRETGGSTEAFF. V usage is TRBV12-3 or TRBV12-4 and J usage is TRBJ1-1; the D is unclear. The V end lost 6 bases, the J end lost 4 bases, and 15 bases lay between the germline ends. This CDR3 has 14 residues.

V usage is TRBV24-1 and J usage is TRBJ2-1; TRBD1 matches 10 bases. The V segment lost 3 bases and the J segment 8 bases; nucleotides outside the gene matches: 9. Germline V CDR1 and CDR2: KGHDR, SFDVKD. The length of the CDR3 is 16 residues. DNA of the CDR3: TGTGCCACCAGTGATACCGGGACAGGGGTAGTGGATGAGCAGTTCTTC. Protein product: CATSDTGTGVVDEQFF.

This clonotype was seen a handful of times. This chain links TRBV30 with TRBJ2-7, with 7 positions matching TRBD1. The germline V gene encodes CDR1 GTSNPN and CDR2 SVGIG (reference sequence). The length of the CDR3 is 14 residues. J gave up 5 bases and V 5 bases, and 12 bases lay outside the gene matches. In DNA, the CDR3 is TGTGCCTGGGATCCGGGACAGTACCAAAACGAGCAGTACTTC. Translating it yields CAWDPGQYQNEQYF.

This clonotype was counted only a few times. The chain links TRBV7-6 to TRBJ2-7; 9 bases are shared with TRBD1. V lost 3 bases and J lost 2; bases outside the gene matches: 8. The CDR3 has 16 amino acids. Germline V gene data show CDR1 as SGHVS and CDR2 as FNYEAQ. The CDR3 sequence: CASSFSGQGRTYEQYF. The CDR3 DNA follows: TGTGCCAGCAGCTTTTCAGGACAGGGGAGGACCTACGAGCAGTACTTC.

The gene calls are TRBV5-1 and TRBJ2-2, with 8 bases fitting TRBD2. The J segment lost 3 bases and the V segment lost 6 bases, leaving 4 bases of the junction unmatched. The CDR3 runs to 14 residues. CDR1 is SGHRS, CDR2 YFSETQ, per germline. The CDR3 sequence is CASNGGGHTGELFF. The CDR3 bases are TGCGCCAGCAACGGGGGGGGACACACCGGGGAGCTGTTTTTT.

This chain links TRBV4-3 with TRBJ2-7; TRBD1 might be the D (5 bases). This CDR3 has 15 residues. The V gene's germline CDR1 is LGHNA and CDR2 YSLEER. Trimming cost V 0 bases and J 0 bases, with 9 bases left between them. CDR3 amino acids: CASSQEPGPSYEQYF. The DNA of the CDR3 is TGCGCCAGCAGCCAAGAGCCAGGGCCCTCCTACGAGCAGTACTTC.

The CDR3 here is CASSWGGEQFF. The CDR3 coding sequence is TGTGCCAGTAGTTGGGGCGGTGAGCAGTTCTTC. The J gene is TRBJ2-1, the V gene TRBV19, with D possibly TRBD1 on 5 matching bases. CDR1 and CDR2 from the germline V gene are LNHDA and SQIVND (reference sequence). Deletions cut 5 bases from V and 9 bases from J, with 8 bases between. CDR3 length equals 11 residues.